A selection of T cell receptor beta chains follows, all from one sample in a study of blood T cell repertoires in COVID-19. Repertoires were generated with immunoSEQ multiplex PCR, while TCRdb's copy carries only in-frame clones and drops some. The repertoire has more than 300,000 clones, roughly nine tenths of them found once; the top ten carry approximately 4.1%. Sequencing was performed on PBMCs or T cells enriched from blood (not recorded which). These receptors all come from a woman aged 25-40 years who had been exposed to COVID-19. Each CDR3 is given with its conserved first and last residue. Fields, in order: J gene, clone size, D gene, V gene, CDR3 DNA, CDR3 protein. D genes are given only for firm matches. Not all rows give a size; the values are once, few, many and, for expanded clones, a class.

TRBJ1-5 | . | . | TRBV7-8 | TGTGCCAGCAGCCGTGATACAGGGTTGATGCCCCAGCATTTT | CASSRDTGLMPQHF
TRBJ2-7 | . | . | TRBV9 | TGTGCCAGCAGCGTAGCCCCCGGAGGTTCCTACGAGCAGTACTTC | CASSVAPGGSYEQYF
TRBJ2-7 | . | TRBD1 | TRBV6-5 | TGTGCCTACCGACAGGGTTATGACGAGCAGTACTTC | CAYRQGYDEQYF
TRBJ2-7 | . | . | TRBV9 | TGTGCCAGCAGCCCACAGGGGAGGATGAACTACGAGCAGTACTTC | CASSPQGRMNYEQYF
TRBJ2-7 | . | . | TRBV6-5 | TGTGCCAGCAGGGCCAGGGGATTCTCCTACGAGCAGTACTTC | CASRARGFSYEQYF
TRBJ2-3 | . | TRBD1 | TRBV29-1 | TGCAGCGTTGAGTTTATCGCGATAACAGGGGGTATCTCAGATACGCAGTATTTT | CSVEFIAITGGISDTQYF
TRBJ1-6 | . | TRBD1 | TRBV19 | TGTGCCAGTAGTATTGGGGACAGGGGCTTCGAGAATTCACCCCTCCACTTT | CASSIGDRGFENSPLHF
TRBJ2-3 | . | . | TRBV4-3 | TGCGCCAGCAGCCAAGATCCCCAGCGGGGCACAGATACGCAGTATTTT | CASSQDPQRGTDTQYF
TRBJ1-5 | once | TRBD1 | TRBV5-1 | TGCGCCAGCAGCTTGGTGCCAGGGGGGAATCAGCCCCAGCATTTT | CASSLVPGGNQPQHF
TRBJ2-7 | . | . | TRBV12-3/TRBV12-4 | TGTGCCAGCAGTTCGGGGGACGAGCAGTACTTC | CASSSGDEQYF
TRBJ1-1 | . | TRBD1 | TRBV5-3 | TGTGCCAGAAGCCCCGCTTGGACAGGGGCCCTAAGGGATACTGAAGCTTTCTTT | CARSPAWTGALRDTEAFF
TRBJ1-2 | . | . | TRBV18 | . | CASSPPNVGTGAHTMRTF
TRBJ2-5 | . | . | TRBV7-9 | TGTGCCAGCAGCCACCAGCGGTTGCAAGAGACCCAGTACTTC | CASSHQRLQETQYF
TRBJ1-5 | . | . | TRBV19 | TGTGCCAGTAGTGTTCGGGAGTCAGGGTGGGCCAATCAGCCCCAGCATTTT | CASSVRESGWANQPQHF
TRBJ1-4 | . | TRBD1 | TRBV5-4 | TGTGCCAGCAGCTACCGGGACAGCGGAAAACTGTTTTTT | CASSYRDSGKLFF
TRBJ1-1 | . | . | TRBV28 | TGTGCCAGCAGAGAATTCGACAGAGCAGGGGTCACTGAAGCTTTCTTT | CASREFDRAGVTEAFF
TRBJ2-7 | . | TRBD1 | TRBV5-5 | TGTGCCAGCAGCCCCCCGGGACAGTACGAGCAGTACTTC | CASSPPGQYEQYF
TRBJ2-3 | . | TRBD1 | TRBV11-2 | TGTGCCAGCAGCACGGACAGGGGGCGCGTCGCAGATACGCAGTATTTT | CASSTDRGRVADTQYF
TRBJ2-7 | . | TRBD2 | TRBV7-9 | TGTGCCAGCAGCTATAGGAGCGGGGACGTCTACGAGCAGTACTTC | CASSYRSGDVYEQYF
TRBJ2-1 | . | TRBD2 | TRBV6-5 | TGTGCCAGCAGTTACGGACGGCTAGCGGGGGGTTATGAGCAGTTCTTC | CASSYGRLAGGYEQFF
TRBJ1-1 | . | TRBD1 | TRBV12-3/TRBV12-4 | TGTGCCAGCAGTCGACAGGGAAGTACTGAAGCTTTCTTT | CASSRQGSTEAFF
TRBJ2-2 | . | . | TRBV3-1/TRBV3-2 | TGTGCCAGCAGCCCCGGACAGTACACCGGGGAGCTGTTTTTT | CASSPGQYTGELFF
TRBJ2-1 | . | . | TRBV30 | TGTGCCTGGGGTTGGGTTGCGGGATTTTACAATGAGCAGTTCTTC | CAWGWVAGFYNEQFF
TRBJ1-2 | . | TRBD1 | TRBV3-1/TRBV3-2 | TGTGCCAGCAGCCGGGACCTGACAGGGGCCGACTATGGCTACACCTTC | CASSRDLTGADYGYTF
TRBJ2-1 | . | TRBD1 | TRBV11-1 | TGTGCCAGCAGCCTCCACCGGGACAGGGGTATGAATGAGCAGTTCTTC | CASSLHRDRGMNEQFF
TRBJ1-2 | . | TRBD1 | TRBV28 | TGTGCCAGCAGTCCTCATGGACAGGGGGCCGATGGCTACACCTTC | CASSPHGQGADGYTF
TRBJ2-7 | . | . | TRBV18 | TGTGCCAGCTCACCACCGGGGGGCTCCTACGAGCAGTACTTC | CASSPPGGSYEQYF
TRBJ1-2 | . | TRBD1 | TRBV7-3 | TGTGCCAGCAGCCCACAGGGGCTTACAGCTGGCTACACCTTC | CASSPQGLTAGYTF
TRBJ1-6 | once | TRBD1 | TRBV27 | TGTGCCAGCATCGGGACAGGCGATAATTCACCCCTCCACTTT | CASIGTGDNSPLHF
TRBJ1-2 | . | . | TRBV19 | TGTGCCAGTAGCGACACCGAGGGATGGGCTACCTATGGCTACACCTTC | CASSDTEGWATYGYTF
TRBJ2-7 | . | TRBD1 | TRBV29-1 | TGCAGCGTAGGGGACAGGGCCACAGATTACGAGCAGTACTTC | CSVGDRATDYEQYF
TRBJ2-3 | . | . | TRBV11-2 | TGTGCCAGCAGATTGCTGACTAGTTCGACGTATTTT | CASRLLTSSTYF
TRBJ1-2 | . | . | TRBV19 | TGTGCCAGTAGTAAGGGGGTCACGAACCCTAACTATGGCTACACCTTC | CASSKGVTNPNYGYTF
TRBJ2-7 | many | TRBD2 | TRBV11-2 | TGTGCCAGCAGCCCCTCACTAGCGGGGGATTACGAGCAGTACTTC | CASSPSLAGDYEQYF
TRBJ2-3 | . | . | TRBV24-1 | TGTGCCACCAGTGATTTGAGGCGATCCGGGGGCACAGATACGCAGTATTTT | CATSDLRRSGGTDTQYF
TRBJ2-3 | . | . | TRBV5-1 | TGCGCCAGCAGCTTGGGTCAGAGCACAGATACGCAGTATTTT | CASSLGQSTDTQYF
TRBJ1-2 | . | TRBD1 | TRBV7-2 | TGTGCCAGCAGCCTAGGGGGACAGGGAAGGTCGTCTAACTATGGCTACACCTTC | CASSLGGQGRSSNYGYTF
TRBJ1-2 | . | TRBD1 | TRBV5-1 | TGCGCCAGCAGCTGGACAGGGGACCTGAACTATGGCTACACCTTC | CASSWTGDLNYGYTF
TRBJ2-1 | . | . | TRBV2 | TGTGCCAGCAGTGAACGCGGAAATGAGCAGTTCTTC | CASSERGNEQFF
TRBJ1-4 | few | . | TRBV19 | TGTGCCAGTAGTGGCCTCGGACAGCTTAATGAAAAACTGTTTTTT | CASSGLGQLNEKLFF
TRBJ2-7 | . | . | TRBV5-6 | TGTGCCAGCAGCTTGCGACAGCGCTCCTACGAGCAGTACTTC | CASSLRQRSYEQYF
TRBJ2-5 | . | . | TRBV27 | TGTGCCAGCAGACGGACAGCTTACCAAGAGACCCAGTACTTC | CASRRTAYQETQYF
TRBJ1-6 | . | TRBD1 | TRBV3-1/TRBV3-2 | TGTGCCAGCGGAAGGACAGGGCTCGTAAAGGGTTCACCCCTCCACTTT | CASGRTGLVKGSPLHF
TRBJ1-2 | . | . | TRBV13 | TGTGCCAGCAGCCCCCCGGGCGGGGGCGGCTACACCTTC | CASSPPGGGGYTF
TRBJ2-7 | . | TRBD2 | TRBV3-1/TRBV3-2 | TGTGCCAGCACAAACTCATTAGCGGGGGGATCCTACGAGCAGTACTTC | CASTNSLAGGSYEQYF
TRBJ2-7 | . | TRBD1 | TRBV7-9 | TGTGCCAGCAGCGGGGGACAGGGTCCCGAGCAGTACTTC | CASSGGQGPEQYF
TRBJ1-4 | . | . | TRBV7-9 | TGTGCCAGCAGCTTAGCGGGGGGTGAAAAACTGTTTTTT | CASSLAGGEKLFF
TRBJ1-2 | . | . | TRBV13 | TGTGCCAGCAGCTTTGGGGCTTCTGGGGTTGATGGCTACACCTTC | CASSFGASGVDGYTF
TRBJ1-4 | . | TRBD1 | TRBV6-5 | TGTGCCAGCAGACCTCGGACAGGGAAAAGTGAAAAACTGTTTTTT | CASRPRTGKSEKLFF
TRBJ1-1 | . | TRBD1 | TRBV15 | TGTGCCACCAGCACACGGACAGGGTTCGATGAAGCTTTCTTT | CATSTRTGFDEAFF